Shown below are 3 T cell receptor beta chains from a single sample sequenced in a study of blood T cell repertoires in COVID-19. The protocol was immunoSEQ multiplex PCR, while the TCRdb copy is restricted to in-frame clones and leaves out a portion. The table shows some 380,000 clones, with around 87% occurring only once. Sequenced sample: PBMCs or T cells enriched from blood (not recorded which). The source is a man aged 30 to 45 who had recovered from COVID-19.

CDR3 nucleotide sequence: TGTGCCGCCTCTGAGACAGGGGAGGTCACCGGGGAGCTGTTTTTT. Protein: CAASETGEVTGELFF. The chain joins TRBV19 to TRBJ2-2, with 8 nucleotides matching TRBD1. The V and J ends lost 11 bases and 4 bases, in that order; junction bases with no gene match: 12. The germline CDR1 and CDR2 sequences are LNHDA and SQIVND (reference sequence). The CDR3 extends over 15 amino acids.

DNA of the CDR3: TGCGCCAGCAGTATGGTAGCGAACACTGAAGCTTTCTTT. It yields the protein CASSMVANTEAFF. The J gene is TRBJ1-1, the V gene TRBV10-1, with no clear D. The CDR3 spans 13 residues. The germline V and J ends were trimmed by 5 bases and 1 base, with 8 bases remaining between them. Germline V gives CDR1 WNHNN, CDR2 SYGVQD (reference sequence).

The rearrangement joins TRBV7-8 to TRBJ1-1, with TRBD1 matching 12 bases. The CDR3 loop spans 16 amino acids. Germline V lookup: CDR1 SGHVS, CDR2 FQNEAQ. After removal of 11 bases from V and 2 bases from J, the junction contained 12 bases not matched to a gene. DNA for the CDR3: TGTGCCTCGACCGAGGGGGACAGGGGGCTAAACACTGAAGCTTTCTTT. Encoded protein: CASTEGDRGLNTEAFF.